This T cell receptor (beta chain) comes out of a study of T cell responses to AZD1222 COVID-19 vaccine. With 1 base removed from V and 1 base from J, the gap between germline ends came to 2 bases. Germline CDR1 is GTSNPN and CDR2 is SVGIG (reference sequence). This CDR3 contains 12 residues. Sequencing used immunoSEQ multiplex PCR; TCRdb keeps in-frame clones, though not all of them. The table records around 100,000 clones, roughly 84% of them present only once. The source was peripheral blood, collected on day 0 of AZD1222 vaccination. The chain is built from TRBV30 and TRBJ1-5; unclear D gene. The clonotype originates from an adult in good health. The CDR3 protein is CAWSGSNQPQHF. CDR3 DNA sequence: TGTGCCTGGAGTGGCAGCAATCAGCCCCAGCATTTT.